Below, 2 T cell receptor beta chains from the same sample are listed, as sequenced in a study of T cells after yellow fever vaccination. Via MiXCR, TCRdb re-called the 5' RACE reads, giving one row per CDR3 protein. The sample holds roughly 340,000 distinct CDR3 sequences, almost 4% seen once. This specimen was PBMCs, taken 5 days after the yellow fever booster vaccination. Receptors were obtained from a man younger than 35 who received the YFV17D yellow fever vaccine.

The J gene is TRBJ2-7, the V gene TRBV12-3 or TRBV12-4, with a tentative D call TRBD2 (5 bases). Trimming shortened V by 6 bases and J by 2 bases, and 11 bases separated the two germline ends. The CDR3 has 13 residues. CDR3 sequence: CASSPGNTYEQYF. DNA for the CDR3: TGTGCCAGCAGCCCCGGGAACACCTACGAGCAGTACTTC.

This clonotype was observed at least ten times. V and J are TRBV7-9 and TRBJ2-3; D gene uncertain. The V end lost 5 bases, the J end lost 3 bases, and 15 bases lay between the germline ends. This CDR3 is 15 amino acids long. Germline V gene lookup returns CDR1 SEHNR and CDR2 FQNEAQ (reference sequence). CDR3: CASSTSIAATDTQYF. The DNA for the CDR3 is TGTGCCAGCAGCACCTCCATTGCTGCGACAGATACGCAGTATTTT.